Included here is one TCR beta chain sequence, with context. Its target is unknown. This entry comes from a study of vaccination and CD4 T cells after COVID-19. The ends lost 6 bases at V and 3 bases at J; junction bases unmatched: 12. The CDR3 sequence is 16 residues long. CDR1 is SEHNR, CDR2 FQNEAQ, per germline (reference sequence). General observations from the study: Convalescent patients studied were relatively few, and early post-infection timepoints were absent.

Sequenced with the Oncomine TCR Beta short-read assay was DNA taken from cultured CD4+ T cells. MiXCR, applied by TCRdb to the PCR reads, yields one record per CDR3 protein. The data contain over 15,000 distinct CDR3 sequences, 43% of them singletons. Treatment of the sample: roughly nine-day PBMC culture with coronavirus spike peptide pools or control peptides (ViraFEST assay). For ViraFEST, peptide pools expanded antigen-specific T cells, after which the TCRs were sequenced. V and J are TRBV7-9 and TRBJ2-3; 7 bases are shared with TRBD2. The TCR originated in a human donor who had recovered from COVID-19. Source: CD4+ T cells from blood, cultured in vitro, taken after SARS-CoV-2 vaccination. In DNA form, the CDR3 reads TGTGCCAGCAGTGATGCAGCCGGGCGGGGGACAGATACGCAGTATTTT. Amino acid sequence: CASSDAAGRGTDTQYF.